The present TCR beta chain was sequenced within a study of shared clonotypes between healthy human individuals. Whole-study results and caveats: Naive subsets typically showed greater estimated richness than memory subsets.

Cells designated naive CD8 were CD45RO-negative and were positively selected for CCR7, with terminally differentiated effector memory CD45RA+ cells excluded. The CDR3 extends over 14 amino acids. The germline CDR1 and CDR2 sequences are LNHNV and YYDKDF (reference sequence). Between the trimmed V and J ends, which lost 5 bases and 0 bases, there was a span of 11 bases. Worth noting for this clone: What it binds is unknown.

Authors' methods: ImmunoSEQ gave junction-only sequences without quality scores, so filtering differed. Sequenced by immunoSEQ multiplex PCR; TCRdb stores in-frame clones only, minus some. V and J calls and clone size are those listed in that table; D and trimming were worked out from the DNA. The sample yields over 2,000,000 clones, around 95% seen once. The chain couples TRBV15 to TRBJ2-7; no clear D. Sequencing was performed on naive CD8+ T cells from PBMCs. The sequence came from a man aged 18 to 30 in good health. Some clones in this sample may be carry-over from other donors' samples. As DNA, the CDR3 is TGTGCCACCAGCCGAGCACGGAGCTCCTACGAGCAGTACTTC. Translating gives CATSRARSSYEQYF.